Sequencing of this T cell receptor beta chain was carried out in a study of blood T cell repertoires in COVID-19. In the study overall: Collection of acute and convalescent COVID-19 samples took place in the United States, Italy and Spain.

This clone has more than one count but fewer than ten. Germline values: CDR1 SGHKS, CDR2 YYEKEE (reference sequence). The CDR3 extends over 14 amino acids. Trimming removed 2 bases from V and 1 base from J; junction bases left unmatched: 2. Methods used by the authors: Estimation of nucleated cell counts was performed using reference gene primer amplification. Profiled with immunoSEQ multiplex PCR; TCRdb holds only in-frame clones, not every one. V, J and clone size are taken as reported in that table, and D and trimming were inferred from the DNA itself. The repertoire includes 180,000 or so clones, over 75% of them detected once, and around 2.8% sits in the top ten.

Specimen: peripheral blood. The sequence came from a woman at least 80 years old with active or convalescent COVID-19. The rearrangement links TRBV5-5 to TRBJ2-5; 7 bases fit TRBD1. Here the CDR3 reads CASSFGTAQETQYF. As DNA, the CDR3 is TGTGCCAGCAGCTTCGGGACAGCCCAAGAGACCCAGTACTTC.